This T cell receptor (beta chain) was recorded in a study of CD8 T cells in Susac syndrome (dated by TCRdb to the late 2010s). A note on the overall study: Repertoire sequencing was used to test whether CD8+ T cell activation and differentiation in Susac syndrome was antigen driven. Broader findings and caveats from the paper: The number of individuals in the TCR sequencing and HLA analysis was acknowledged as relatively small.

On this clonotype itself: Its antigen specificity is not known. Base quality data are lacking; no much larger clone is found one base away.

RNA was extracted with the RNeasy kit and roughly 0.5 to 1 ug was reverse transcribed using random hexamers. The immunoSEQ multiplex PCR assay, which covers 54 Vbeta and 13 Jbeta segments, was used to amplify TCR beta CDR3 regions. To correct PCR amplification bias, a synthetic template baseline was used for both primer optimization and computational correction. The paper's data handling went like this. Reads were annotated to V, D and J genes according to IMGT and were analyzed with immunoSEQ Analyzer, with only productive sequences retained. To calculate clonality, Shannon entropy was normalized by log2 of the number of productive unique sequences and then subtracted from one. For each patient and control, public and private clones were evaluated within the 100 most prevalent clones. Clones were defined as Susac-specific when absent from the healthy and MS cohorts, from fewer than 1,300 published viral clones and from other ImmuneACCESS disease sequences. The public reads were reanalyzed by TCRdb: fastp trimming at Q25, MiXCR alignment, in-frame beta chains only. Each CDR3 protein appears once, grouped with its most common genes and DNA. It is TCRdb's table, rather than the study itself, that gives the V and J calls and clone size. Present in this sample are more than 90,000 distinct CDR3 sequences, about 92% of which were seen just once. The ten largest clones take up roughly 0.088% of the sample.

Peripheral blood CD8+ and CD4+ T cells from healthy donors, Susac syndrome patients and multiple sclerosis patients were profiled by high-throughput TCR beta sequencing. The multiple sclerosis controls were treatment-naive patients who had stable or active relapsing-remitting disease and met the revised McDonald criteria. Bulk CD8+ and CD4+ T cells were purified by magnetic negative isolation, whereas CD8+ TEMRA cells were enriched by FACS. Blood was collected in EDTA tubes and processed within 24 hours, with PBMCs isolated through density gradient centrifugation. PBMCs intended for TCR sequencing were cryopreserved in liquid nitrogen and were subsequently thawed in a 37 degrees C water bath. A purity of at least 90% was achieved for sorted or isolated CD4+, CD8+ and CD8+ TEMRA cells. Specimen: CD4+ T cells from PBMCs. The sequence was collected from a human donor with multiple sclerosis.

CDR3 sequence: CASSYSTGTGPETQYF. The nucleotide sequence is TGTGCCAGCAGTTACTCGACTGGGACCGGTCCAGAGACCCAGTACTTC. This sequence uses TRBV6-5 and TRBJ2-5; the D gene is possibly TRBD1 or TRBD2, each agreeing over 5 bases. V sheds 0 bases and J sheds 4 bases, leaving 15 bases between their ends. The germline V gene specifies MNHEY as CDR1 and SVGAGI as CDR2. The CDR3 runs 16 amino acids, cysteine and phenylalanine included. CDR3 DNA only is kept here, 48 bases in frame from base 1.